This T cell receptor (beta chain) was recovered during a study of STAT5B mutations in CD4+ large granular lymphocyte leukemia. Assay: immunoSEQ multiplex PCR; the TCRdb copy retains only in-frame clones and omits some. The sample includes around 30,000 clones, 70% to 75% seen only once; the top ten take 3% to 3.5%. This CDR3 has 13 residues. V lost 0 bases, J lost 5 bases, and 2 bases stayed unmatched. Germline CDR1 is SGHRS and CDR2 is YFSETQ. Sequencing was performed on CD4+ T cells from blood buffy coats. This sequence originates from a human donor in good health. The chain is built from TRBV5-1 and TRBJ2-7; 7 bases are a match to TRBD1. CDR3 loop: CASSLGQGDEQYF. The CDR3, as DNA: TGCGCCAGCAGCTTGGGGCAGGGGGACGAGCAGTACTTC.